These 7 T cell receptor beta chains came from one sample sequenced in a study of T cells in Graves' hyperthyroidism and ophthalmopathy. From RNA transcripts, TCR beta CDR3 regions were amplified. The HTBI primer set served for first-round RT-PCR of the TCR CDR3. Using its own MiXCR run on the multiplex PCR reads, TCRdb lists one record per CDR3 protein. The data contain over 500,000 distinct CDR3 sequences, about 16% of them seen just once; the ten biggest clones take up about 29%. The sequenced sample consisted of blood. The receptors originated from a woman aged 30 to 39 with Graves' ophthalmopathy.

This rearrangement joins TRBV27 to TRBJ2-7, with 8 positions matching TRBD1. The CDR3 consists of 16 residues. Per the germline V gene, CDR1 is MNHEY and CDR2 is SMNVEV (reference sequence). The junction had 9 bases not matched to a gene; V was cut back by 2 bases and J by 3 bases. DNA of the CDR3: TGTGCCAGCAGTTTAAAGACAGGGGCGGATCTCTACGAGCAGTACTTC. Translating it yields CASSLKTGADLYEQYF.

This clonotype was detected a few times. The rearrangement links TRBV28 to TRBJ1-1, with no clear D. The CDR3 consists of 13 residues. Germline CDR1 is MDHEN and CDR2 is SYDVKM. V lost 3 bases to trimming and J lost 1 base, with 6 bases between them. The chain's CDR3 is CASSFIKNTEAFF. CDR3 DNA sequence: TGTGCCAGCAGTTTTATCAAGAACACTGAAGCTTTCTTT.

This clonotype was seen more than once but under ten times. A junction end diverges from the germline sequence, so it may reflect a read error. V and J are TRBV20-1 and TRBJ2-5; 7 bases line up with TRBD2. The CDR3 runs 12 residues. Germline CDR1 DFQATT, CDR2 SNEGSKA (reference sequence). The CDR3 region is CSARRSLGTNHF. In nucleotides, the CDR3 is TGCAGTGCTAGAAGGTCCCTCGGGACTAATCACTTC.

The sample holds many counts of this clonotype. The chain has TRBV11-2 and TRBJ1-2; 8 nucleotides match TRBD1. The junction had 7 bases not matched to a gene; V was cut back by 6 bases and J by 7 bases. Germline V gene sequence: CDR1 SGHAT, CDR2 FQNNGV. The CDR3 consists of 13 residues. The CDR3 DNA follows: TGTGCCAGCAGATCCACAGGGGGTAGTGGCTACACCTTC. This sequence encodes CASRSTGGSGYTF.

This clonotype was detected ten times or more. This chain uses TRBV6-1 with TRBJ2-7; TRBD2 might be the D (6 bases). The germline V gene has CDR1 MNHNS and CDR2 SASEGT. CDR3 size: 16 residues. V lost 0 bases and J 4 bases, leaving 16 bases between the germline ends. The CDR3 loop is CASSEATGRDGYEQYF. CDR3 coding DNA: TGTGCCAGCAGTGAAGCGACCGGGCGGGACGGGTACGAGCAGTACTTC.

This clonotype was detected a few times. This chain links TRBV11-2 with TRBJ1-6, with 8 bases aligning to TRBD1. Germline loops: CDR1 SGHAT, CDR2 FQNNGV. V lost 0 bases to trimming and J lost 7 bases; unmatched junction nucleotides: 5. The CDR3 is 16 amino acids. The chain's CDR3 is CASSLESGTGNSPLHF. The DNA for the CDR3 is TGTGCCAGCAGCTTAGAATCCGGGACAGGAAATTCACCCCTCCACTTT. The whole variable domain, remainder taken from reference TRBV11-2 and TRBJ1-6, is EAGVAQSPRYKIIEKRQSVAFWCNPISGHATLYWYQQILGQGPKLLIQFQNNGVVDDSQLPKDRFSAERLKGVDSTLKIQPAKLEDSAVYLCASSLESGTGNSPLHFGNGTRLTVT.

This clonotype occurred once. This chain uses TRBV9 with TRBJ2-1, with D possibly matching TRBD1 (6 bases). This CDR3 spans 11 amino acids. Germline CDR1 SGDLS, CDR2 YYNGEE. V was shortened by 4 bases and J by 13 bases, with 12 bases between the two germline ends. CDR3 bases: TGTGCCAGCAGCTCCGGGGACAATCAGTTCTTC. Translating gives CASSSGDNQFF.